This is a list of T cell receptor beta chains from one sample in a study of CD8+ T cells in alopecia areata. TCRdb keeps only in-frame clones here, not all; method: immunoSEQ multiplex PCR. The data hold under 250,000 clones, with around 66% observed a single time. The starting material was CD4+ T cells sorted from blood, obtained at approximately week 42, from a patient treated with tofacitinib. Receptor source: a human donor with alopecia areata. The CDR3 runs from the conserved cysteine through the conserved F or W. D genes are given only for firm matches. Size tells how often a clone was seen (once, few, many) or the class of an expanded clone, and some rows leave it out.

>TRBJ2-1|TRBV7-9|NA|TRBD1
TGTGCCAGCAGAGAAACAGGGGCGGGTGAGCAGTTCTTC
CASRETGAGEQFF
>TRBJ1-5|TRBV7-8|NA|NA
TGTGCCAGCAGCTCTCGCTCATTGAATTCTCAGCCCCAGCATTTT
CASSSRSLNSQPQHF
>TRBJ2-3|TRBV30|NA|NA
TGTGTTGTCGGGATAGATACGCAGTATTTT
CVVGIDTQYF
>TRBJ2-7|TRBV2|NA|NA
TGTGCCAGCACCGGAGCGGGCGAGCAGTACTTC
CASTGAGEQYF
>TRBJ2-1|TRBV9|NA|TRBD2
TGTGCCAGCAGCGTGACTAGCGGGGGGCCAGGTGAGCAGTTCTTC
CASSVTSGGPGEQFF
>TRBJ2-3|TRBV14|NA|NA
TGTGCCAGCAGCCAAGCGGAGTTGTATTATGATACGCAGTATTTT
CASSQAELYYDTQYF
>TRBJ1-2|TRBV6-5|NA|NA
TGTGCCAGCAGTTTGGTCGGGAAAAACTATGGCTACACCTTC
CASSLVGKNYGYTF
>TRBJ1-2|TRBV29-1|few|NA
TGCAGCGTTGAAGATCGGGGTCGAGGGATCTATGGCTACACCTTC
CSVEDRGRGIYGYTF
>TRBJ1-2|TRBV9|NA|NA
TGTGCCAGCAGCTCAAACTATGGCTACACCTTC
CASSSNYGYTF
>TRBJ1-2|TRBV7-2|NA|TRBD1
TGTGCCAGCAGCTTGGGGAACAGGGGGAACTATGGCTACACCTTC
CASSLGNRGNYGYTF
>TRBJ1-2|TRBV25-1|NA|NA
TGTGCCAGCAAGGGAACTACAGGAAACTATGGCTACACCTTC
CASKGTTGNYGYTF
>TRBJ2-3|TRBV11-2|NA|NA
TGTGCCAGCAGCCCCTACCCTGGGGCAGATACGCAGTATTTT
CASSPYPGADTQYF
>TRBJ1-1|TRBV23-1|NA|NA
TGCGCCAGCAGTCCGCGCTGTACAGGGCTGGGGAACACTGAAGCTTTCTTT
CASSPRCTGLGNTEAFF
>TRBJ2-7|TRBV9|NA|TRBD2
TGTGCCAGCAGCCGCGGGGGCTACGAGCAGTACTTC
CASSRGGYEQYF
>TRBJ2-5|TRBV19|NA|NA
TGTGCCAGTAGTGGACACCGGGAGACCCAGTACTTC
CASSGHRETQYF
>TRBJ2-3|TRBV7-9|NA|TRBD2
TGTGCCAGCAGCTCAAAAGCGGGGCACACAGATACGCAGTATTTT
CASSSKAGHTDTQYF
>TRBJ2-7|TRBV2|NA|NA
TGTGCCAGCAGTCTGTGGGGAGCCTCCTACGAGCAGTACTTC
CASSLWGASYEQYF
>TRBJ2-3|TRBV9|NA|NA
TGTGCCAGCAGCGTAGCGGGGAGGACAGATACGCAGTATTTT
CASSVAGRTDTQYF
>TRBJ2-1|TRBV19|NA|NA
TGTGCCAGTAGTATCTACAATGAGCAGTTCTTC
CASSIYNEQFF
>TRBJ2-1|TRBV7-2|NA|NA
TGTGCCAGCAGCTTAGCGTTGCAGGGACACTACAATGAGCAGTTCTTC
CASSLALQGHYNEQFF
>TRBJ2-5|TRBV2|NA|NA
TGTGCCAGCAGTGTGGAATGGGAGACCCAGTACTTC
CASSVEWETQYF
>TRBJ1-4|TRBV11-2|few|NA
TGTGCCAGCAGCTTAGGGCCAGGGACGGAAAAACTGTTTTTT
CASSLGPGTEKLFF
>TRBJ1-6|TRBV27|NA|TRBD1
TGTGCCAGCAGTCTAGGGACAGGGGTCAATTCACCCCTCCACTTT
CASSLGTGVNSPLHF
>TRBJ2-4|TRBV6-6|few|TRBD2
TGTGCCAGCAGTTACGACGCGGGGGGAAAAAACATTCAGTACTTC
CASSYDAGGKNIQYF
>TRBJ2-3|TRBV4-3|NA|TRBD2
TGCGCCAGCAGCCAAGATCCGAGCGGGGGACCACTCACAGATACGCAGTATTTT
CASSQDPSGGPLTDTQYF
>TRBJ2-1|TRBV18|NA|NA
TGTGCCAGCTCACCACGCTCGGACGGCAATGAGCAGTTCTTC
CASSPRSDGNEQFF
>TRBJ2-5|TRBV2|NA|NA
TGTGCCAGCAGGACCCAGGCAGAGACCCAGTACTTC
CASRTQAETQYF
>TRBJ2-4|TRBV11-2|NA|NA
TGTGCCAGCAGCTACTCGCCCCTAGCCAAAAACATTCAGTACTTC
CASSYSPLAKNIQYF
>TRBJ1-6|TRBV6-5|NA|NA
TGTGCCAGCAGTTCTGCCCACCTCGGGCGTTCACCCCTCCACTTT
CASSSAHLGRSPLHF
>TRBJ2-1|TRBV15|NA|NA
TGTGCCACCAGCAGAGAGGAGGGGGCCACATACAATGAGCAGTTCTTC
CATSREEGATYNEQFF
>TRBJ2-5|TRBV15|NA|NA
TGTGCCACCAGCAGAGGGGGCCCGGCGGCCCAAGAGACCCAGTACTTC
CATSRGGPAAQETQYF
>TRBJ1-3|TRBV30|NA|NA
TGTGCCTGGAGTGTAGGGGCGTCTGGAAACACCATATATTTT
CAWSVGASGNTIYF
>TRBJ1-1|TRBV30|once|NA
TGTGCCTGGAGTGCCGGGCAATGGAACACTGAAGCTTTCTTT
CAWSAGQWNTEAFF
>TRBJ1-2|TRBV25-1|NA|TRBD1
TGTGCCAGCAGTGAGGTTCAGGGACAGCAATACACCTTC
CASSEVQGQQYTF
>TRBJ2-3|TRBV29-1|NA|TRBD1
TGCAGCAACCGGGACAGTTTCACAGATACGCAGTATTTT
CSNRDSFTDTQYF
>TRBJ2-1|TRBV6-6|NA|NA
TGTGCCAGCAACGGTCCTTCCAATGAGCAGTTCTTC
CASNGPSNEQFF
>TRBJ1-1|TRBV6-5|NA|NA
TGTGCCAGCAGTCGGTTCTCTGAAGCTTTCTTT
CASSRFSEAFF
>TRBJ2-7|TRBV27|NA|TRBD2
TGTGCCAGCAGTTTATGGAAGGGCGGGGGGGCTCATGAGCAGTACTTC
CASSLWKGGGAHEQYF
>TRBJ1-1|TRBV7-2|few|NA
TGTGCCAGCAGCGCCCAGGGTCGCACTGAAGCTTTCTTT
CASSAQGRTEAFF
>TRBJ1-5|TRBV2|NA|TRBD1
TGTGCCAGCAACTCCGGGACAGGGGGCTATCAGCCCCAGCATTTT
CASNSGTGGYQPQHF
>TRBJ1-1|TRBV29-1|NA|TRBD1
TGCAGCGTTGTAAACAGGGGGCGGGTGAACACTGAAGCTTTCTTT
CSVVNRGRVNTEAFF